Reported below is one T cell receptor (beta chain). What antigen it recognizes has not been identified. The sample holds no much larger clone one base away, and base qualities are not on file. The source of the sample is a study of T cell responses to AZD1222 COVID-19 vaccine (dated by TCRdb to the early 2020s). Regarding the complete study: AZD1222 recipients with second doses at about 4 weeks or about 12 weeks were pooled, because spike-specific TCR depth and breadth did not differ between schedules. A total of just over 230 trial participants underwent TCR sequencing, of whom roughly 210 had received two doses of AZD1222 and around 25 had received two doses of the MenACWY control vaccine. Trial participants were enrolled by age into subgroups of 18-55, 56-69 and 70-plus years, and around 150, 28 and 57 TCR-sequenced participants, respectively, were included in these subgroups. General conclusions and limits of the study: The 56-69-year group was small, and its depth increase did not reach significance, likely because of low power. Spike-specific TCR breadth and depth rose significantly after two AZD1222 doses compared with day 0 and with MenACWY recipients. Conclusions about previously exposed vaccinees are limited because only five or six AZD1222 recipients were SARS-CoV-2 seropositive at baseline. Because no day 14 peak-response samples were available, repertoires were characterized only after the peak T cell response. The whole spike protein was spanned by vaccine-associated CD4 TCRs, and dominant responses were seen in regions 160-218 and 743-854. Participants were mostly white British, with more females than males. The authors suggested clonal diversity may have been underestimated. Reportedly, almost half of the unique spike-specific TCRs recognized epitopes lying outside the regions that are mutated in the B.1.351 and B.1.1.7 variants.

In light of the paper, this sample's time point label describes: baseline before first vaccination. The vaccinee samples were drawn from two UK trials, COV001 and COV002, one of which was a single-blind randomized controlled phase 2/3 trial testing AZD1222 (ChAdOx1 nCoV-19) in healthy adults. For TCRbeta chain sequencing, PBMC samples from trial participants were taken at day 0 and at day 28 after the second dose. Taken from cysteine to phenylalanine, the CDR3 has 12 residues. The entry retains the CDR3 DNA only, 36 bases that are in frame from base 1. The CDR3 regions of human TCRbeta chains were subjected to immunosequencing. For the original study's pipeline: Repertoire TCRs were matched against a reference library of SARS-CoV-2-specific TCRs generated with the MIRA antigen-specificity platform. Breadth was defined as the fraction of unique TCRs that were SARS-CoV-2-associated. Depth was defined as the fraction of total T cells that were SARS-CoV-2-associated. Using the MIRA data, each spike-specific TCR was mapped to the spike region that the TCR reacts to and placed in a CD4 or CD8 class. Log10-transformed breadth and depth values were compared by one-way ANOVA with Sidak's multiple comparisons tests. TCRdb obtained this table from immuneACCESS and retained in-frame rearrangements with V and J assigned. These tables miss some clones; where compared with another copy, unresolved V genes account for less than half of the shortfall, and the remainder is unexplained. The DNA gave D and trimming, while V, J and clone size come from that table. The sample profile shows some 120,000 clones; roughly 90% of them were found once. Roughly 9.8% of the sample rests with the top ten.

Sequences were derived from peripheral blood, sampled on day 0 of AZD1222 vaccination. This sequence was found in an adult in good health. This receptor chain uses TRBV12-3 or TRBV12-4 and TRBJ2-5, with TRBD2 identical over 9 junction bases. DNA sequence: TGTGCATGTCGCGGGGGGGAAGAGACCCAGTACTTC. Translated, this is CACRGGEETQYF.